The sequence of this T cell receptor beta chain was determined in a study of vaccination effects on CD4 cells after COVID-19. The assay was immunoSEQ multiplex PCR, and TCRdb's table has in-frame clones only and misses some. The table lists tens of thousands of clones, roughly 73% of them singletons, with approximately 5.3% in the top ten. Under the ViraFEST assay, PBMC were stimulated with viral peptide pools so that antigen-specific CD4+ T cells expanded. Sequencing was performed afterwards. Having been cultured for around nine days, the cells underwent CD4+ T cell isolation. None of the vaccinated had previously contracted SARS-CoV-2, and their nucleocapsid antibodies tested negative. Germline CDR1 is MGHRA and CDR2 is YSYEKL. The CDR3 has 16 amino acids. Trimming cost V 2 bases and J 3 bases; bases outside gene matches: 6. Study outcomes and limitations: Few convalescent patients and no early post-infection timepoints were included in the study.

This clone was recorded a few times. Its antigen remains unknown. The receptor comes from a human donor who received a COVID-19 vaccine. The rearrangement links TRBV4-1 to TRBJ1-2, with 10 bases matching TRBD1. The material was CD4+ T cells from PBMCs cultured with SARS-CoV-2 spike peptides, obtained before COVID-19 vaccination. This CDR3 is CASSQPTGGKDYGYTF. Here the CDR3 DNA reads TGCGCCAGCAGCCAACCGACAGGGGGCAAAGACTATGGCTACACCTTC.